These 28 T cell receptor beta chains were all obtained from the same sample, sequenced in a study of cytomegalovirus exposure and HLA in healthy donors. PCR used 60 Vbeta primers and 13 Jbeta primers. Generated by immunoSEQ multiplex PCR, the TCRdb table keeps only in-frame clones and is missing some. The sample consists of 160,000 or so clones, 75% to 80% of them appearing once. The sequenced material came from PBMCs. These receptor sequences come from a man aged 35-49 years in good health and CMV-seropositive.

The CDR3 reads CASSLGTGLGETQYF. DNA of the CDR3: TGTGCCAGCAGCTTAGGGACAGGCCTCGGAGAGACCCAGTACTTC. The V call is TRBV11-3, the J call TRBJ2-5, with TRBD1 matching 7 bases. Trimming at V came to 1 base and at J to 4 bases, leaving 6 bases not matched to a gene. This CDR3 has 15 residues. The germline V gene has CDR1 SGHNT and CDR2 YENEEA.

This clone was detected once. As DNA, the CDR3 is TGCGCCAGCAGCTTGGAGGCCGACTCCTCGCCCCAGCATTTT. Its protein product is CASSLEADSSPQHF. This sequence joins TRBV5-1 and TRBJ1-5; D unresolved. The CDR3 runs to 14 residues. Deletions cut 0 bases from V and 9 bases from J, with 13 bases between. In germline, CDR1 is SGHRS, CDR2 YFSETQ.

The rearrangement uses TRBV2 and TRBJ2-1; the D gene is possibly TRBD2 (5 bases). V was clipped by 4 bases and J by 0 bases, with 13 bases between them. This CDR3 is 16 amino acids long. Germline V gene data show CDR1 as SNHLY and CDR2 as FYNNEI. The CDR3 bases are TGTGCCAGCAGTGTGGAGCGGCTGAGCTCCTACAATGAGCAGTTCTTC. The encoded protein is CASSVERLSSYNEQFF.

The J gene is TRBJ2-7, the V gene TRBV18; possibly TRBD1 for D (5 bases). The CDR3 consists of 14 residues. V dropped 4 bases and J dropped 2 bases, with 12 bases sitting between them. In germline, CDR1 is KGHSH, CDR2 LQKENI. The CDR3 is CASSLLDRAYEQYF. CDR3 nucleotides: TGTGCCAGCTCACTACTTGACAGAGCCTACGAGCAGTACTTC.

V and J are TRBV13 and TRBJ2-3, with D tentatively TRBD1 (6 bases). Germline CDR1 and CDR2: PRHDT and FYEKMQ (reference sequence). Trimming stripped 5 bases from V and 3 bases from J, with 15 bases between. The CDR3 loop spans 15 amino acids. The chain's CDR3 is CASSDSRGGTDTQYF. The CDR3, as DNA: TGTGCCAGCAGCGATAGCAGGGGTGGTACAGATACGCAGTATTTT. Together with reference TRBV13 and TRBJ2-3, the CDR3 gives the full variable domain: AAGVIQSPRHLIKEKRETATLKCYPIPRHDTVYWYQQGPGQDPQFLISFYEKMQSDKGSIPDRFSAQQFSDYHSELNMSSLELGDSALYFCASSDSRGGTDTQYFGPGTRLTVL.

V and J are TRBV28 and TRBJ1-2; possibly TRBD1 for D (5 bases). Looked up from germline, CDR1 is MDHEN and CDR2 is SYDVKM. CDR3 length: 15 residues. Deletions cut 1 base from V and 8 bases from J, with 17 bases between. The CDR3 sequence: CASSLFRQGGRGYTF. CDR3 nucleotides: TGTGCCAGCAGTTTATTTCGTCAGGGAGGACGCGGCTACACCTTC.

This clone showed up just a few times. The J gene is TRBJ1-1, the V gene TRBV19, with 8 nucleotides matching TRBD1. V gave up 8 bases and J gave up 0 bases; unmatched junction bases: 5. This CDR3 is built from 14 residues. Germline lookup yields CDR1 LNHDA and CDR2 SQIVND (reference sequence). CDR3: CASDRQGMNTEAFF. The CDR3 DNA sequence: TGTGCCAGTGATAGACAGGGGATGAACACTGAAGCTTTCTTT.

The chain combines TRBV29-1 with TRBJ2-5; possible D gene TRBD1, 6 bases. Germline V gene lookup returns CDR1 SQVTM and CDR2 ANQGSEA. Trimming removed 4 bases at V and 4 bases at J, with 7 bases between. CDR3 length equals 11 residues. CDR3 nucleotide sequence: TGCAGCGTTGGAGGGGGAGAGACCCAGTACTTC. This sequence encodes CSVGGGETQYF.

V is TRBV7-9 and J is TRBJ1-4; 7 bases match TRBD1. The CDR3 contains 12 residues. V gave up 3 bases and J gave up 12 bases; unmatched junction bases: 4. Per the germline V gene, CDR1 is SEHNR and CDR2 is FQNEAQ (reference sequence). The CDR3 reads CASSFYRGQLFF. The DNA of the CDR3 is TGTGCCAGCAGCTTCTACAGGGGCCAACTGTTTTTT.

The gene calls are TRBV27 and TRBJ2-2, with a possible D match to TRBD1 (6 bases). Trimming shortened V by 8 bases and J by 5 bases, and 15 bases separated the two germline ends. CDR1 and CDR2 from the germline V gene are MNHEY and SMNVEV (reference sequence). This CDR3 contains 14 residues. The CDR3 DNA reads TGTGCCAGCCTTAAACAGGGTACTACCGGGGAGCTGTTTTTT. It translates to CASLKQGTTGELFF.

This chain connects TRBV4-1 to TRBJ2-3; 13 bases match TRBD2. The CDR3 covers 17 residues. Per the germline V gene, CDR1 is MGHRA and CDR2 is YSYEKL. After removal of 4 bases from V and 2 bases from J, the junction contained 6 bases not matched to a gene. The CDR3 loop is CASSRGLAGIITDTQYF. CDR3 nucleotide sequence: TGCGCCAGCAGCCGGGGACTAGCGGGGATCATCACAGATACGCAGTATTTT.

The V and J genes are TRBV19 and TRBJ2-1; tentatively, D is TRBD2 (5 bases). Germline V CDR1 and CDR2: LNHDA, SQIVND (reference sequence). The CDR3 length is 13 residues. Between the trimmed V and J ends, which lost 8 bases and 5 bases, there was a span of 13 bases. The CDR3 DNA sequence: TGTGCCAGTGCAGCAACTAGAGACAATGAGCAGTTCTTC. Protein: CASAATRDNEQFF.

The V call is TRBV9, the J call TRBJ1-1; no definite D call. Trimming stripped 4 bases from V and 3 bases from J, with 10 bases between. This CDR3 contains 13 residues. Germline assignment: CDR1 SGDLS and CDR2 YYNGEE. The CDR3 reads CASSPREDTEAFF. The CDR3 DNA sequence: TGTGCCAGCAGCCCCCGCGAGGACACTGAAGCTTTCTTT.

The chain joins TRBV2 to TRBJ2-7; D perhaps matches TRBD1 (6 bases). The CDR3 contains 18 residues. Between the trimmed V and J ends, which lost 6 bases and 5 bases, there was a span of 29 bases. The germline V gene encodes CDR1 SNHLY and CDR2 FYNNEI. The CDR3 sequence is CASSEPGTTVKRADEQYF. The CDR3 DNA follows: TGTGCCAGCAGCGAACCCGGGACAACCGTTAAGCGAGCGGACGAGCAGTACTTC.

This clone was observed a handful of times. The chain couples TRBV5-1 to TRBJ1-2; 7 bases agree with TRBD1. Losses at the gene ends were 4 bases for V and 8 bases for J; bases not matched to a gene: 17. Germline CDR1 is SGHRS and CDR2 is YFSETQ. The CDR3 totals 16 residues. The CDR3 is CASSPAGQVIASGYTF. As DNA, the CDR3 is TGCGCCAGCAGCCCGGCCGGACAGGTAATTGCATCCGGCTACACCTTC.

The CDR3 DNA sequence: TGTGCCTGGAGTGTCGTTCGGGGGCAGCCCCAGCATTTT. This encodes CAWSVVRGQPQHF. The chain combines TRBV30 with TRBJ1-5, with D perhaps matching TRBD1 (5 bases). Germline CDR1 and CDR2: GTSNPN and SVGIG (reference sequence). The CDR3 sequence is 13 residues long. V was clipped by 0 bases and J by 7 bases, with 10 bases between them. The full variable domain, its missing parts supplied by reference TRBV30 and TRBJ1-5, is SQTIHQWPATLVQPVGSPLSLECTVEGTSNPNLYWYRQAAGRGLQLLFYSVGIGQISSEVPQNLSASRPQDRQFILSSKKLLLSDSGFYLCAWSVVRGQPQHFGDGTRLSIL.

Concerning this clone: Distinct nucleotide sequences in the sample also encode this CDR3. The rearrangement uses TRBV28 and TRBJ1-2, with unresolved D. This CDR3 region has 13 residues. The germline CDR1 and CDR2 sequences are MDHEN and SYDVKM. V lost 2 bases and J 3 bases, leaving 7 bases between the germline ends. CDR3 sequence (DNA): TGTGCCAGCAGTTTAGGGCAGTACTATGGCTACACCTTC. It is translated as CASSLGQYYGYTF.

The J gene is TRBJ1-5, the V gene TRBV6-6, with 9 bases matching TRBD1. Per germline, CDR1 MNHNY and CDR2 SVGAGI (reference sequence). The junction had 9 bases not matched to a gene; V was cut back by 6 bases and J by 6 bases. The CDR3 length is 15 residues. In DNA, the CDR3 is TGTGCCAGCAGGGGACAGGGAGCGTCGGGTCAGCCCCAGCATTTT. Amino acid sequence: CASRGQGASGQPQHF.

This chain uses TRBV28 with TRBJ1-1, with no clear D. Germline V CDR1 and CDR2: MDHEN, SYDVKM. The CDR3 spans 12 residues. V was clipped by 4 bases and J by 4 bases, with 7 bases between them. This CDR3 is CASSSLSTEAFF. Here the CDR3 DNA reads TGTGCCAGCAGTTCCCTGAGCACTGAAGCTTTCTTT.

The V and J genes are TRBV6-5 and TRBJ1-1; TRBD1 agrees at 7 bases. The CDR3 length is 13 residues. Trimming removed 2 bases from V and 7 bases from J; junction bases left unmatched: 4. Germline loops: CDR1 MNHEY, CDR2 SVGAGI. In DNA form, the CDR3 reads TGTGCCAGCAGTTACGGGACAGCCGGTGAAGCTTTCTTT. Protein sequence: CASSYGTAGEAFF.

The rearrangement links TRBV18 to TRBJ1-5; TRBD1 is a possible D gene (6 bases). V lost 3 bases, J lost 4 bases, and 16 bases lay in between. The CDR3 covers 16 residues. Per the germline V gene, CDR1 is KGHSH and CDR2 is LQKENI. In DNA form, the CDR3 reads TGTGCCAGCTCACCTCCACAACAGGGTAGAAATCAGCCCCAGCATTTT. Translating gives CASSPPQQGRNQPQHF. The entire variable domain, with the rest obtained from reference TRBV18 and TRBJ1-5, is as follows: NAGVMQNPRHLVRRRGQEARLRCSPMKGHSHVYWYRQLPEEGLKFMVYLQKENIIDESGMPKERFSAEFPKEGPSILRIQQVVRGDSAAYFCASSPPQQGRNQPQHFGDGTRLSIL.

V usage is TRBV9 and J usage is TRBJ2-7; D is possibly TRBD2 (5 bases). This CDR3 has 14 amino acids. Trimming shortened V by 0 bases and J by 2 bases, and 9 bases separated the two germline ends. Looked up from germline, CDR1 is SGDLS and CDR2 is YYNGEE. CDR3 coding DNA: TGTGCCAGCAGCGTAGATTACGGGGCCTACGAGCAGTACTTC. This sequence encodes CASSVDYGAYEQYF.

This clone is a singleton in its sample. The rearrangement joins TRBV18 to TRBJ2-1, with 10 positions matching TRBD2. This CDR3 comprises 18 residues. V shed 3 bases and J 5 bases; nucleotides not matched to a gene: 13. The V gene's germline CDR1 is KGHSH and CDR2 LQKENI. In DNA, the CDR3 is TGTGCCAGCTCACCCCTAACGGCCAGCGGGAGGGCCAACAATGAGCAGTTCTTC. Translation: CASSPLTASGRANNEQFF. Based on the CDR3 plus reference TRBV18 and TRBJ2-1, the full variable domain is NAGVMQNPRHLVRRRGQEARLRCSPMKGHSHVYWYRQLPEEGLKFMVYLQKENIIDESGMPKERFSAEFPKEGPSILRIQQVVRGDSAAYFCASSPLTASGRANNEQFFGPGTRLTVL.

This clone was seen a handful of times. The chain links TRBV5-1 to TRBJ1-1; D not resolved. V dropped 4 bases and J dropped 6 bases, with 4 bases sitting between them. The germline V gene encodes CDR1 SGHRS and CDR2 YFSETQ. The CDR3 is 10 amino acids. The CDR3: CASSPAEAFF. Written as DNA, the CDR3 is TGCGCCAGCAGCCCGGCTGAAGCTTTCTTT. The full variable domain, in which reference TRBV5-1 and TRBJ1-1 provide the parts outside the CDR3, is KAGVTQTPRYLIKTRGQQVTLSCSPISGHRSVSWYQQTPGQGLQFLFEYFSETQRNKGNFPGRFSGRQFSNSRSEMNVSTLELGDSALYLCASSPAEAFFGQGTRLTVV.

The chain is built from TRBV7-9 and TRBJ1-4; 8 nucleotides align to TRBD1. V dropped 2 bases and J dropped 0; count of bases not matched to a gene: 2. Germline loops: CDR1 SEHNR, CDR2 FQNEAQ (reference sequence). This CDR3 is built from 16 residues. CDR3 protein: CASSLQGASTNEKLFF. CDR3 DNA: TGTGCCAGCAGCTTACAGGGGGCCTCAACTAATGAAAAACTGTTTTTT.

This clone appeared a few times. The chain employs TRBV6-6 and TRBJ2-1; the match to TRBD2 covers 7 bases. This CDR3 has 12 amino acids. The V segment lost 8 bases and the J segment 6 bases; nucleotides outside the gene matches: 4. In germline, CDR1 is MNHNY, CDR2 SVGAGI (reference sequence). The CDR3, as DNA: TGTGCCAGCGGGGGGGTATCCAATGAGCAGTTCTTC. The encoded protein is CASGGVSNEQFF.

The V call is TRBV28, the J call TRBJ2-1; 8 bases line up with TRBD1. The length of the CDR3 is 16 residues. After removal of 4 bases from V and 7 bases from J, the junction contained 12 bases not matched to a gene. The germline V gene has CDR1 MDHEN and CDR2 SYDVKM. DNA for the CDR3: TGTGCCAGCAGTTCCGCACAGGGGGTGGATGCGAATGAGCAGTTCTTC. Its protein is CASSSAQGVDANEQFF.

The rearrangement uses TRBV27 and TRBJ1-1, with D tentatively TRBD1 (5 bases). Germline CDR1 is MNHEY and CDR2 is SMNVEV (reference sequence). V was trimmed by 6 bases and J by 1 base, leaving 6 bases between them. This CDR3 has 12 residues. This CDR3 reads CASSDRNTEAFF. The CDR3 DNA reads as TGTGCCAGCAGCGACAGGAACACTGAAGCTTTCTTT.